This T cell receptor beta chain was observed in a study of identical twins (dated by TCRdb to about 2016). A note on the overall study: To test whether fetal clonotypes persist, the study used deep sequencing on TCR alpha and beta repertoires from monozygotic twins, unrelated adults of various ages, and cord blood. Replicate twin experiments were performed at different times using different library preparation protocols to rule out contamination.

Study-wide conclusions, independent of this receptor: Zero-insertion analyses could be partly confounded by invariant T cells such as MAIT and iNKT, though diverse VJ usage argued against such confounding for most clonotypes. Excess twin sharing in beta out-of-frame sequences was weaker because fewer shared sequences lowered the signal-to-noise ratio. Because the same donors could not be followed over many years, conclusions were based on cross-sectional statistical analysis. Fewer insertions were carried by abundant cord blood beta clonotypes, a similar but weaker trend appeared in young adult naive repertoires, and no such trend appeared in memory repertoires. Compared with coincidental sharing between unrelated individuals, out-of-frame TCR alpha sequences shared between twins had an excess of sequences with low generation probability. Out-of-frame TCR alpha sharing in monozygotic twins was systematically underestimated by recombination models, whereas sharing between unrelated individuals was in agreement with the recombination models.

In the case of this clonotype: Its recognized antigen is unknown. Within one base of it there is no much larger clone, and no base qualities were kept.

Every donor was a healthy Caucasian. Three unrelated non-twin adults were additionally sequenced: a male aged 18 to 29, a male aged 50 to 60 and a female aged 50 to 60. Using Miltenyi CD45RO+ enrichment and human naive T-cell isolation kits, memory (CD45RO+) and naive T cells were isolated from PBMC. The library was made by 5' RACE. Sequencer: Illumina HiSeq 2000. Template switching introduced a universal primer binding site; the final cDNA contained a unique molecular identifier, enabling accurate counting of TCR cDNA molecules. Specific primers in the conserved constant-segment region were used to synthesize first-strand cDNA for the TCR alpha and beta chains. To control for contamination, every cDNA library was double barcoded, receiving both a SMART-Mk sample barcode and Illumina barcodes. Two successive PCR steps introduced TruSeq adapter sequences along with Illumina sample barcodes. The Illumina HiSeq platform was used with custom primers to sequence TCR alpha and beta cDNA libraries. On the study's bioinformatics: MiGEC processed the raw reads to extract unique molecular identifiers, while MiXCR was used to determine the CDR3 positions. Recombination models were inferred per individual with the repgenHMM and IGoR tools using an EM algorithm. The analysis of shared clonotypes was done with the tcR package in R, with sharing normalized by the product of cloneset sizes. Out-of-frame nonproductive sequences were analyzed to study raw recombination free of thymic and clonal selection effects. TCRdb redid the processing of the public reads, applying fastp at Q25 and MiXCR, and retained in-frame beta chains. CDR3 protein sequences are deduplicated, and each keeps its most common genes and DNA. The V and J calls were determined by TCRdb, not by the authors. This sample comprises 420,000 or so distinct CDR3 sequences, around 20% of them detected only once. Roughly an eighth of the sample lies in the top ten.

Trimming takes 4 bases off V and 2 bases off J; junction bases not matched to a gene: 5. CDR1 and CDR2 (SGHRS, YFSETQ) derive from the germline V gene. The CDR3 goes from the cysteine to the phenylalanine over 15 residues. Only CDR3 DNA is held: 45 bases, read in frame from base 1. The sample was naive T cells sorted from blood. What this sample's cell subset or site label stands for: cells isolated with a human naive T-cell isolation kit. The clonotype originates from a man aged 50 to 60 in good health. The V and J segments used are TRBV5-1 and TRBJ2-2; 7 central nucleotides agree with TRBD2. At the DNA level, the sequence is TGCGCCAGCAGCACGGGACTACCAAACACCGGGGAGCTGTTTTTT. Its protein is CASSTGLPNTGELFF.